This T cell receptor beta chain came from a study of blood T cell repertoires in COVID-19. Study-wide background: Spain, Italy and the United States supplied samples that represented acute and convalescent COVID-19. The analysed material was cDNA or gDNA that came from T cells, B-cell-depleted T cells, or PBMCs.

Source study methods: Nucleated cell number was recorded as an estimate derived from reference gene primer amplification. Profiling relied on immunoSEQ multiplex PCR, and the TCRdb table lists in-frame clones only, not all of them. The V and J calls and clone size were taken over from that table, and D and trimming were inferred from the DNA. In the table there are approximately 200,000 clones, 84% of which are singletons. This clone occurred a few times. In Seattle, patients joined the study during active infection and were tracked longitudinally. This receptor was identified in a woman older than 75 with COVID-19, enrolled during active disease. The sample consisted of peripheral blood.

The CDR3 is CASSLGGGVSYNEQFF. CDR3 nucleotides: TGTGCCAGCAGCTTAGGCGGCGGGGTCTCCTACAATGAGCAGTTCTTC. The rearrangement uses TRBV11-3 and TRBJ2-1; a weak D match, TRBD2 (6 bases). Trimming pared 1 base from V and 0 bases from J, leaving 10 bases between. The CDR3 has 16 residues. The germline CDR1 and CDR2 sequences are SGHNT and YENEEA.